Presented here are 17 T cell receptor beta chains from one specimen sequenced in a study of T cell responses to AZD1222 COVID-19 vaccine (dated by TCRdb to 2020 to 2023). This specimen's time point label, interpreted: about 28 days (+/-7) after the second vaccine dose. The library was built by means of the immunoSEQ multiplex PCR assay. TCRdb obtained this table from immuneACCESS and retained in-frame rearrangements with V and J assigned. These tables miss some clones; where compared with another copy, unresolved V genes account for less than half of the shortfall, and the remainder is unexplained. A total of about 60,000 clones appear in this sample, 65% to 80% of them only once. The top ten clonotypes cover less than 4.5% of the sample. The sequencing used peripheral blood, collected 28 days after the second AZD1222 dose. All receptors derive from an adult who received the AZD1222 COVID-19 vaccine.

The chain joins TRBV11-1 to TRBJ1-4; possible D gene TRBD1, 6 bases. V gave up 5 bases and J gave up 2 bases, with 9 bases separating them. The CDR3 loop spans 14 amino acids. Germline CDR1 SGHAT, CDR2 FQDESV (reference sequence). CDR3 sequence (DNA): TGTGCCAGCAGCCCCGACAGGACTAATGAAAAACTGTTTTTT. This gives the protein CASSPDRTNEKLFF.

The V and J genes are TRBV11-2 and TRBJ1-5; D unclear. Germline V gene lookup returns CDR1 SGHAT and CDR2 FQNNGV. The CDR3 contains 13 residues. V was clipped by 1 base and J by 7 bases, with 8 bases between them. CDR3 amino acids: CASSLGEDQPQHF. In DNA, the CDR3 is TGTGCCAGCAGCTTAGGGGAGGACCAGCCCCAGCATTTT.

The chain recombines TRBV15 with TRBJ2-2, with D uncertain. V was shortened by 0 bases and J by 6 bases, with 8 bases between the two germline ends. CDR1 is LNHNV, CDR2 YYDKDF, per germline (reference sequence). The CDR3 has 14 amino acids. The CDR3 is CATSRDMAAGELFF. In DNA, the CDR3 is TGTGCCACCAGCAGAGATATGGCTGCCGGGGAGCTGTTTTTT.

V gene TRBV10-2 combines with J gene TRBJ2-3; TRBD2 matches at 13 bases. This CDR3 comprises 17 residues. Germline CDR1 and CDR2: WSHSY and SAAADI. The V segment lost 2 bases and the J segment 7 bases; nucleotides outside the gene matches: 9. The CDR3 DNA reads as TGCGCCAGCAGTGAGGTGACTAGCGGGGGGTTGGCTCATACGCAGTATTTT. Translated, it gives CASSEVTSGGLAHTQYF.

V gene TRBV12-3 or TRBV12-4 combines with J gene TRBJ1-2; no clear D. The CDR3 extends over 12 amino acids. Trimming took 4 bases from V and 4 from J, leaving 7 bases between them. CDR3 residues: CASSSQGYGYTF. The DNA for the CDR3 is TGTGCCAGCAGTTCACAAGGCTATGGCTACACCTTC.

This chain joins TRBV7-2 and TRBJ2-7, with 7 bases lining up with TRBD2. This CDR3 is built from 14 residues. Germline V gene sequence: CDR1 SGHTA, CDR2 FQGNSA. V lost 1 base, J lost 6 bases, and 6 bases stayed unmatched. For the CDR3, the DNA is TGTGCCAGCAGCTTAGGGACTAGACGTCCCGAGCAGTACTTC. It is translated as CASSLGTRRPEQYF.

The rearrangement links TRBV6-1 to TRBJ2-7; either TRBD1 or TRBD2 may fit D (5 bases each). V was pared by 3 bases and J by 2 bases, with 8 bases between. The CDR3 is 13 amino acids. CDR1 MNHNS and CDR2 SASEGT come from the germline V gene. This chain's CDR3 is CASSDQGPYEQYF. The CDR3 DNA reads TGTGCCAGCAGTGATCAGGGACCCTACGAGCAGTACTTC.

This clone has just one count. V and J are TRBV6-5 and TRBJ1-6; a possible D gene is TRBD1 (6 bases). The V end lost 2 bases, the J end lost 12 bases, and 11 bases lay between the germline ends. This CDR3 is 13 amino acids long. CDR1 and CDR2 (germline): MNHEY, SVGAGI. DNA of the CDR3: TGTGCCAGCAGTTACGGGGGGCAGGGACCCCTCCACTTT. Amino acid sequence: CASSYGGQGPLHF.

The chain combines TRBV2 with TRBJ2-7; 9 positions agree with TRBD1. V gave up 11 bases and J gave up 4 bases; unmatched junction bases: 12. This CDR3 comprises 14 residues. The V gene's germline CDR1 is SNHLY and CDR2 FYNNEI. The CDR3 DNA follows: TGTGCCGCCAAAACCGGGACAGGGTTATACGAGCAGTACTTC. Translation: CAAKTGTGLYEQYF.

The chain couples TRBV28 to TRBJ1-6, with D possibly TRBD1 on 5 matching bases. Germline CDR1 MDHEN, CDR2 SYDVKM. This CDR3 is built from 17 residues. The V end was cut by 6 bases, the J end by 0 bases, with 15 bases between. The CDR3 coding sequence is TGTGCCAGCAGCGCGGGACCAGCGAGCTCCTATAATTCACCCCTCCACTTT. Protein product: CASSAGPASSYNSPLHF. The whole variable domain, remainder taken from reference TRBV28 and TRBJ1-6, is DVKVTQSSRYLVKRTGEKVFLECVQDMDHENMFWYRQDPGLGLRLIYFSYDVKMKEKGDIPEGYSVSREKKERFSLILESASTNQTSMYLCASSAGPASSYNSPLHFGNGTRLTVT.

This clone appeared a few times. An end of the junction differs from the germline gene, which may be a read error. This sequence joins TRBV24-1 and TRBJ1-2, with D uncertain. The CDR3 runs 13 residues. Looked up from germline, CDR1 is KGHDR and CDR2 is SFDVKD. This CDR3 reads CATSDSYAGHRVF. The DNA for the CDR3 is TGTGCCACCAGTGATTCTTACGCAGGCCATCGGGTCTTC.

The rearrangement uses TRBV7-3 and TRBJ1-1, with 9 bases aligning to TRBD1. CDR3 size: 14 residues. Germline values: CDR1 SGHTA, CDR2 FQGTGA. The J segment lost 1 base and the V segment lost 6 bases, leaving 3 bases of the junction unmatched. CDR3 amino acids: CASSPTGGNTEAFF. The CDR3 region has the DNA TGTGCCAGCAGTCCGACAGGGGGGAACACTGAAGCTTTCTTT.

V is TRBV3-1 (or the pseudogene TRBV3-2) and J is TRBJ1-2; D is undetermined. The CDR3 length is 15 residues. V gave up 4 bases and J gave up 0 bases, with 12 bases separating them. Germline V gene sequence: CDR1 LGHDT, CDR2 YNNKEL (reference sequence). CDR3 sequence: CASSPNLTPNYGYTF. DNA for the CDR3: TGTGCCAGCAGCCCTAACCTGACTCCTAACTATGGCTACACCTTC.

CDR3: CASSSDQPQHF. CDR3 in DNA: TGTGCCAGCAGTTCGGATCAGCCCCAGCATTTT. The chain recombines TRBV28 with TRBJ1-5, with D uncertain. Germline CDR1 MDHEN, CDR2 SYDVKM. Trimming took 4 bases from V and 5 from J, leaving 3 bases between them. This CDR3 has 11 residues.

The chain uses TRBV19 and TRBJ1-2, with TRBD1 matching over 7 bases. After removal of 3 bases from V and 4 bases from J, the junction contained 8 bases not matched to a gene. The germline V gene has CDR1 LNHDA and CDR2 SQIVND (reference sequence). The CDR3 runs to 15 residues. In DNA, the CDR3 is TGTGCCAGTAGTATGTCCAGGGACAGCTTCTATGGCTACACCTTC. It translates to CASSMSRDSFYGYTF.

V is TRBV19 and J is TRBJ1-5; the D is unclear. Germline loops: CDR1 LNHDA, CDR2 SQIVND (reference sequence). This CDR3 region has 14 residues. Trimming pared 7 bases from V and 6 bases from J, leaving 16 bases between. CDR3 in amino acids: CASNSHPGVQPQHF. In DNA form, the CDR3 reads TGTGCCAGTAACTCCCATCCTGGGGTTCAGCCCCAGCATTTT.

This clone was detected only a few times. V usage is TRBV19 and J usage is TRBJ1-5; 7 bases are a match to TRBD1. CDR3 length equals 15 residues. J was trimmed by 7 bases and V by 5 bases; bases with no gene match: 11. From germline, CDR1 is LNHDA and CDR2 SQIVND (reference sequence). The CDR3 nucleotides are TGTGCCAGTAGTGGGGTAGGCAGGGGGATACAGCCCCAGCATTTT. Translated: CASSGVGRGIQPQHF.